The 11 T cell receptor beta chains in this list originate from one sample, sequenced in a study of naive and memory T cell subsets. Four PCR rounds used nested alpha and beta constant region primers plus the SP2 primer. MiXCR was run by TCRdb on the UMI-ligation and nested PCR reads, yielding one entry per CDR3 protein. The sample has tens of thousands of distinct CDR3 sequences, about 6.2% seen once. The treatment is: skin biopsy from PPD injection site in Mantoux-positive individual. TCR cDNA received a 3' ligated oligonucleotide that carried a UMI. Sequenced here: skin, sampled from a tuberculin skin test site. The receptors shown here come from an adult in good health.

This clonotype was picked up many times. The chain carries TRBV14 and TRBJ2-3; D unclear. The CDR3 contains 17 residues. Germline V gives CDR1 SGHDN, CDR2 FVKESK. V was pared by 1 base and J by 2 bases, with 16 bases between. The CDR3 spells CASSQGTRRSFTDTQYF. In DNA form, the CDR3 reads TGTGCCAGCAGCCAAGGCACGCGCCGCTCCTTCACAGATACGCAGTATTTT.

By share, this clonotype counts as medium-sized. The chain is built from TRBV2 and TRBJ2-5; no clear D. In germline, CDR1 is SNHLY, CDR2 FYNNEI. This CDR3 spans 11 amino acids. V lost 4 bases and J lost 4, with 4 bases in between. The CDR3 spells CASSVRETQYF. The CDR3 DNA follows: TGTGCCAGCAGTGTCAGAGAGACCCAGTACTTC.

This clonotype was recorded many times. The chain uses TRBV6-2 or TRBV6-3 and TRBJ2-3; D perhaps matches TRBD2 (5 bases). Germline-derived CDR1 and CDR2 are MNHEY and SVGEGT. The ends were cut back, 2 bases at V and 6 bases at J, with 24 bases in the middle. The CDR3 runs 18 residues. The CDR3 nucleotides are TGTGCCAGCAGTTACACTGTCGCCCCGGGAATTTTGGAGGATACGCAGTATTTT. It is translated as CASSYTVAPGILEDTQYF.

This clonotype has a count of ten or more. CDR3: CASESGGAVENIQYF. CDR3 in DNA: TGTGCCAGCGAGAGCGGGGGGGCCGTTGAGAACATTCAGTACTTC. The J gene is TRBJ2-4, the V gene TRBV7-9, with 10 bases aligning to TRBD2. The CDR3 runs 15 residues. V shed 8 bases and J 7 bases; nucleotides not matched to a gene: 11. In germline, CDR1 is SEHNR, CDR2 FQNEAQ (reference sequence).

The chain employs TRBV15 and TRBJ2-7; weak D call: TRBD1 (6 bases). V lost 3 bases, J lost 4 bases, and 13 bases lay in between. The CDR3 spans 14 residues. Germline V lookup: CDR1 LNHNV, CDR2 YYDKDF (reference sequence). The CDR3 loop is CATSRDRGRYEQYF. In nucleotides, the CDR3 is TGTGCCACCAGCAGGGACAGAGGAAGGTACGAGCAGTACTTC.

The chain couples TRBV7-2 to TRBJ2-3; no reliable D call. CDR1 is SGHTA, CDR2 FQGNSA, per germline. The V end lost 4 bases, the J end lost 6 bases, and 26 bases lay between the germline ends. This CDR3 spans 18 amino acids. The CDR3, as DNA: TGTGCCAGCAGCTCCCCCGCGGATGCGGCCCGCCCCCTCGATACGCAGTATTTT. This translates into CASSSPADAARPLDTQYF.

This clonotype has a handful of counts. This sequence joins TRBV4-1 and TRBJ1-1; the D is unclear. Trimming stripped 1 base from V and 0 bases from J, with 21 bases between. The CDR3 sequence is 19 residues long. The V gene's germline CDR1 is MGHRA and CDR2 YSYEKL. The CDR3 sequence is CASSQVLVFGTPMNTEAFF. DNA of the CDR3: TGCGCCAGCAGCCAAGTGCTGGTGTTTGGCACCCCAATGAACACTGAAGCTTTCTTT.

This clonotype appeared many times. CDR3 region: CASSSGGAGYGYTF. The CDR3 coding sequence is TGTGCCAGCAGTTCAGGGGGCGCGGGATATGGCTACACCTTC. This chain uses TRBV27 with TRBJ1-2, with 8 positions matching TRBD1. The CDR3 runs 14 residues. Looked up from germline, CDR1 is MNHEY and CDR2 is SMNVEV (reference sequence). After removal of 4 bases from V and 5 bases from J, the junction contained 6 bases not matched to a gene.

This clonotype has ten or more counts. This rearrangement joins TRBV12-3 or TRBV12-4 to TRBJ1-2; the match to TRBD1 covers 8 bases. V was clipped by 6 bases and J by 4 bases; unmatched bases: 7. The CDR3 extends over 14 amino acids. The CDR3: CASSRGQGRYGYTF. The CDR3 bases are TGTGCCAGCAGCCGAGGACAGGGACGCTATGGCTACACCTTC.

The chain is built from TRBV5-1 and TRBJ1-2; 12 bases line up with TRBD1. The CDR3 is 14 amino acids. V shed 5 bases and J 7 bases; nucleotides not matched to a gene: 6. Germline CDR1 and CDR2: SGHRS and YFSETQ. CDR3: CASRAGTGGSGYTF. As DNA, the CDR3 is TGCGCCAGCAGGGCCGGGACAGGGGGCTCTGGCTACACCTTC.

This clonotype has only a few counts. The rearrangement links TRBV19 to TRBJ2-2, with a possible D match to TRBD1 (10 bases). From germline, CDR1 is LNHDA and CDR2 SQIVND (reference sequence). This CDR3 is 18 amino acids long. The V end was cut by 9 bases, the J end by 2 bases, with 25 bases between. CDR3 in DNA: TGTGCCAGCCGTTATCTAGCGGGACAGGGGCTAAACACCGGGGAGCTGTTTTTT. Its translation: CASRYLAGQGLNTGELFF.